Sequencing of this T cell receptor (beta chain) was carried out in a study of blood T cell repertoires in COVID-19. Study overall: Acute-phase and convalescent COVID-19 samples originated in the United States, Italy and Spain. Nucleic acid was either cDNA or gDNA, and it came from T cells, B-cell-depleted T cells, or PBMCs.

Participant-given clinical history determined each cohort assignment. The repertoire was sequenced with immunoSEQ multiplex PCR; TCRdb's copy has only in-frame clones and lacks some. The sample has a few hundred thousand clones, approximately 80% seen once. This CDR3 has 13 residues. The V gene end was trimmed by 5 bases and the J gene end by 8 bases; junction bases not matched to a gene: 5. The V gene's germline CDR1 is SQVTM and CDR2 ANQGSEA. Sequencing input: PBMCs or T cells enriched from blood (not recorded which). The chain carries TRBV29-1 and TRBJ1-4, with 10 bases aligning to TRBD1. The sequence was collected from a woman in her thirties or forties with acute COVID-19. The CDR3 spells CSVMTGGREKLFF. DNA for the CDR3: TGCAGCGTTATGACAGGGGGCCGCGAAAAACTGTTTTTT.